Each of the 5 T cell receptor beta chains below was sequenced from the same sample in a study of molecular identifiers for immune sequencing clone quantification. Using its own MiXCR run on the PCR reads, TCRdb lists one record per CDR3 protein. Of about 630,000 distinct CDR3 sequences in the sample, less than 30% were seen once. Sequencing was carried out using naive CD8+ T cells from blood, with Jurkat cell RNA spiked in. Subset specified: FACS-sorted CD8+CD4-CCR7+CD45RA+ naive T cells. These receptors were taken from a human donor in good health. Some libraries in this study had Jurkat cell RNA spiked in.

This clonotype was observed at least ten times. This chain connects TRBV4-2 to TRBJ2-7; either TRBD1 or TRBD2 may fit D (5 bases each). The CDR3 totals 15 residues. V was trimmed by 0 bases and J by 1 base, leaving 10 bases between them. The germline gives CDR1 LGHNA, CDR2 YNFKEQ. DNA for the CDR3: TGTGCCAGCAGCCAAGAAGAGGGGCGGTCCTACGAGCAGTACTTC. Its protein is CASSQEEGRSYEQYF.

Concerning this clonotype itself: A much larger clone differs by one base, so this may be a read error. The genes are TRBV6-5 and TRBJ1-1; D gene uncertain. Germline V gives CDR1 MNHEY, CDR2 SVGAGI. The CDR3 sequence is 13 residues long. The chain's CDR3 is CAGSYLRNTEAFF. The CDR3 DNA reads as TGTGCCGGCAGTTACTTGAGAAACACTGAAGCTTTCTTT.

This clonotype was picked up a small number of times. A much larger clone sits a single nucleotide away, making a read error possible. The chain carries TRBV29-1 and TRBJ1-5, with D tentatively TRBD1 (5 bases). The CDR3 runs 13 residues. V was trimmed by 8 bases and J by 3 bases, leaving 14 bases between them. Germline lookup yields CDR1 SQVTM and CDR2 ANQGSEA. The CDR3 loop is CSLVDSYNQPQHF. DNA for the CDR3: TGCAGCCTAGTCGACAGCTACAATCAGCCCCAGCATTTT.

The chain couples TRBV20-1 to TRBJ2-7; D possibly corresponds to TRBD1 (6 bases). Trimming pared 3 bases from V and 1 base from J, leaving 19 bases between. The CDR3 consists of 16 residues. The germline CDR1 and CDR2 sequences are DFQATT and SNEGSKA (reference sequence). This CDR3 reads CSASAVFGTPSYEQYF. CDR3 nucleotide sequence: TGCAGTGCTAGCGCTGTCTTCGGGACACCTTCCTACGAGCAGTACTTC.

Note on this clonotype: A much bigger clone sits one base away, suggesting this may be a read error. The V and J genes are TRBV5-6 and TRBJ2-4, with D possibly TRBD1 on 5 matching bases. This CDR3 region has 16 residues. In germline, CDR1 is SGHDT, CDR2 YYEEEE. The CDR3 DNA sequence: TGTGCCAGCAGCTTGGCAGACTTAGGGGCCAAAACCATTCAGTACTTC. Amino acids: CASSLADLGAKTIQYF.